The rows below give T cell receptor beta chains drawn from one sample of a study of regulatory T cells in long-lasting Graves disease. TCRdb itself ran the multiplex PCR reads through MiXCR, one entry per CDR3 protein. This sample has about 220,000 distinct CDR3 sequences, with about 19% found just once. These data are also associated with another study on T cells in Graves' hyperthyroidism and ophthalmopathy.

The sample was peripheral blood mononuclear cells (PBMCs), taken at new diagnosis, from a patient treated with antithyroid drugs. The receptors derive from a young woman with Graves disease. CDR3s include the opening cysteine and the closing phenylalanine or tryptophan. A D gene is named only where the DNA matches it firmly. Clone size, where shown, is once, few, many, or a class for clones that have expanded.

cdr3_length clone_size j_call d_call v_call cdr3_aa cdr3_nt
13 many TRBJ1-1 TRBD1 TRBV18 CASSLDRAKEAFF TGTGCCAGCTCACTGGACAGGGCGAAGGAAGCTTTCTTT
13 - TRBJ2-7 TRBD2 TRBV29-1 CSGKLAGGYEQYF TGCAGCGGGAAACTAGCGGGAGGCTACGAGCAGTACTTC
15 many TRBJ1-5 - TRBV12-3/TRBV12-4 CASSFMAFGNQPQHF TGTGCCAGCAGTTTTATGGCTTTTGGCAATCAGCCCCAGCATTTT
15 many TRBJ2-1 - TRBV7-6 CASSLAPSENNEQFF TGTGCCAGCAGCTTAGCTCCTAGCGAGAACAATGAGCAGTTCTTC
17 few TRBJ2-1 TRBD1 TRBV12-5 CASGLVQLGQGDNEQFF TGTGCTAGTGGTTTGGTACAATTAGGACAGGGCGACAATGAGCAGTTCTTC
10 - TRBJ2-7 - TRBV28 CASERGEQYF TGTGCCAGCGAGAGGGGCGAGCAGTACTTC
15 - TRBJ2-7 - TRBV30 CACSGGGGYPYEQYF TGTGCCTGTAGTGGGGGCGGGGGTTACCCCTACGAGCAGTACTTC
18 - TRBJ2-4 - TRBV15 CATSREAPSPLAKNIQYF TGTGCCACCAGCAGAGAAGCCCCCTCACCACTAGCCAAAAACATTCAGTACTTC
13 many TRBJ2-7 - TRBV6-1 CASVSGNSYEQYF TGTGCCAGCGTTTCGGGGAATTCCTACGAGCAGTACTTC
14 many TRBJ1-2 - TRBV29-1 CSVEEWERNYGYTF TGCAGCGTTGAAGAATGGGAGCGGAACTATGGCTACACCTTC
13 many TRBJ1-4 TRBD1 TRBV7-9 CASSFEQGEKLFF TGTGCCAGCAGCTTCGAACAGGGGGAAAAACTGTTTTTT
12 many TRBJ1-1 - TRBV28 CASSRGSTEAFF TGTGCCAGTAGCCGGGGGTCCACTGAAGCTTTCTTT
10 - TRBJ2-5 - TRBV20-1 CSAGEETQYF TGCAGTGCGGGCGAAGAGACCCAGTACTTC
15 - TRBJ1-6 - TRBV20-1 CSATLDLPGYSPLHF TGCAGTGCTACCCTTGACTTGCCAGGTTATTCACCCCTCCACTTT
17 - TRBJ2-1 TRBD2 TRBV5-6 CASSLAGLAHDYNEQFF TGTGCCAGCAGCTTGGCGGGACTAGCGCATGACTACAATGAGCAGTTCTTC
14 many TRBJ2-2 - TRBV7-9 CASTKDGNTGELFF TGTGCCAGCACCAAAGACGGTAACACCGGGGAGCTGTTTTTT
12 many TRBJ2-7 - TRBV24-1 CATSDRSYEQYF TGTGCCACCAGTGACCGGTCCTACGAGCAGTACTTC
14 many TRBJ1-6 - TRBV30 CAWSVITVIAPLHF TGTGCCTGGAGTGTTATTACAGTTATTGCACCCCTCCACTTT
16 - TRBJ2-4 - TRBV18 CASSKRRVGAKNIQYF TGTGCCAGCTCAAAACGGAGGGTGGGAGCCAAAAACATTCAGTACTTC
11 many TRBJ2-1 - TRBV12-3/TRBV12-4 CASSLYQGQFF TGTGCCAGCAGTTTATACCAGGGGCAGTTCTTC
15 many TRBJ1-1 - TRBV28 CASSLVDGGNTEAFF TGTGCCAGCAGTTTGGTGGACGGGGGGAACACTGAAGCTTTCTTT
13 many TRBJ1-1 TRBD1 TRBV29-1 CSVGGTGNTEAFF TGCAGCGTTGGAGGGACAGGGAACACTGAAGCTTTCTTT
11 many TRBJ2-3 - TRBV7-9 CASSRTDTQYF TGTGCCAGCAGCCGGACAGATACGCAGTATTTT
14 many TRBJ2-5 - TRBV18 CASSPKPGVETQYF TGTGCCAGCTCACCGAAGCCAGGGGTAGAGACCCAGTACTTC
15 many TRBJ2-2 TRBD2 TRBV10-1 CASSELAGNTGELFF TGCGCCAGCAGTGAGCTAGCGGGTAACACCGGGGAGCTGTTTTTT
15 many TRBJ1-1 - TRBV28 CASSPTAPGNTEAFF TGTGCCAGCAGTCCGACAGCCCCCGGGAACACTGAAGCTTTCTTT
13 many TRBJ1-1 - TRBV4-1 CASSQVGEPEAFF TGCGCCAGCAGCCAAGTGGGGGAGCCTGAAGCTTTCTTT